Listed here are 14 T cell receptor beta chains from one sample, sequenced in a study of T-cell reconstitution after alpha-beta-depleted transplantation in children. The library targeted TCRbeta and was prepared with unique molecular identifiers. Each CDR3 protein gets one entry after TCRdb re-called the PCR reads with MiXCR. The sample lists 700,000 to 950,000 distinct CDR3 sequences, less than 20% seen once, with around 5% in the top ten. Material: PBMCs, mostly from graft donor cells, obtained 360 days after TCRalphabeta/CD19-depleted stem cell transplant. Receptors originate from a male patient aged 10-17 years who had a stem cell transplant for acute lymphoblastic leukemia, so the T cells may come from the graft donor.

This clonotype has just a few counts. CDR3 DNA: TGCGCCAGCAGCTTACCGGGTCCCCGAGACGATGAGCAGTTCTTC. Encoded protein: CASSLPGPRDDEQFF. V and J are TRBV5-1 and TRBJ2-1; D gene unclear. The CDR3 covers 15 residues. CDR1 and CDR2 (germline): SGHRS, YFSETQ. V shed 2 bases and J shed 8 bases, with 17 bases lying between them.

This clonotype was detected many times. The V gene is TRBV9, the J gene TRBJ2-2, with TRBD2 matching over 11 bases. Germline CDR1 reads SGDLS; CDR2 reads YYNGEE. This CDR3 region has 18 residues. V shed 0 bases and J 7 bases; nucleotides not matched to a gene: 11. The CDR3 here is CASSVEGGLAEKGGELFF. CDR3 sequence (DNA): TGTGCCAGCAGCGTAGAGGGGGGACTAGCGGAAAAAGGCGGGGAGCTGTTTTTT. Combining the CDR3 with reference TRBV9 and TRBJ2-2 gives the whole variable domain DSGVTQTPKHLITATGQRVTLRCSPRSGDLSVYWYQQSLDQGLQFLIQYYNGEERAKGNILERFSAQQFPDLHSELNLSSLELGDSALYFCASSVEGGLAEKGGELFFGEGSRLTVL.

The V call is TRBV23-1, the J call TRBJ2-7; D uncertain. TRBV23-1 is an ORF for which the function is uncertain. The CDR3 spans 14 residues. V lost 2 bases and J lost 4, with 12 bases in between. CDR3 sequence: CASSQTTETYEQYF. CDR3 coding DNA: TGCGCCAGCAGTCAAACCACAGAGACTTACGAGCAGTACTTC.

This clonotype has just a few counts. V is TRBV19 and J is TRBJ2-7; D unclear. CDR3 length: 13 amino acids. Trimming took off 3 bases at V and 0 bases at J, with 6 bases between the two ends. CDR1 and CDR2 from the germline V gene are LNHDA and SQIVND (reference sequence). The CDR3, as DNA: TGTGCCAGTAGTATGGCCGACTCCTACGAGCAGTACTTC. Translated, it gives CASSMADSYEQYF.

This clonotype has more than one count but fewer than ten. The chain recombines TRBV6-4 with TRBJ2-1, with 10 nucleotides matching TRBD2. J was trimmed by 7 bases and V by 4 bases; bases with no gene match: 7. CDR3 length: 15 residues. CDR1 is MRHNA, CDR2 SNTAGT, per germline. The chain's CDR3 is CASSGLAGGRNEQFF. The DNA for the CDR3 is TGTGCCAGCAGTGGGTTAGCGGGAGGAAGGAATGAGCAGTTCTTC.

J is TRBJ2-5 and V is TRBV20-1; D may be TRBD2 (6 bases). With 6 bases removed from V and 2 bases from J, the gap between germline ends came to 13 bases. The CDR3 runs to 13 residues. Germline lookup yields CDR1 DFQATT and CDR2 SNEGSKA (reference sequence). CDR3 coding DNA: TGCAGTGCAAGGAGGGGCAGTCAAGAGACCCAGTACTTC. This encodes CSARRGSQETQYF.

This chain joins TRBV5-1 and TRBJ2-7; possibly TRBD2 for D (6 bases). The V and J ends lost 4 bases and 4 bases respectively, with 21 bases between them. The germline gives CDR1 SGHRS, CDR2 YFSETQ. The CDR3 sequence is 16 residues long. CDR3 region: CASSPDRDLNLYEQYF. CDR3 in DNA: TGCGCCAGCAGCCCTGACCGGGACTTGAACCTTTACGAGCAGTACTTC.

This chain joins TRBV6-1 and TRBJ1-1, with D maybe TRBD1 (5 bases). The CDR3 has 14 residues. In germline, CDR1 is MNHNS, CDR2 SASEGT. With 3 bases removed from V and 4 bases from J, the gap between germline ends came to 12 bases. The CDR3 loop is CASSDDRRFTEAFF. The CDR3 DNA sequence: TGTGCCAGCAGTGACGACAGAAGATTCACTGAAGCTTTCTTT.

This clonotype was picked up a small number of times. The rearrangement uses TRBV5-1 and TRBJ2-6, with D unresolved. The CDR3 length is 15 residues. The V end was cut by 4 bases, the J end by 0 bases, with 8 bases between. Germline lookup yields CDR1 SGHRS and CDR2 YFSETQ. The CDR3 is CASSRFVSGANVLTF. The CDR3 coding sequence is TGCGCCAGCAGCCGGTTCGTCTCTGGGGCCAACGTCCTGACTTTC. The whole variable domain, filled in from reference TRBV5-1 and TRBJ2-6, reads KAGVTQTPRYLIKTRGQQVTLSCSPISGHRSVSWYQQTPGQGLQFLFEYFSETQRNKGNFPGRFSGRQFSNSRSEMNVSTLELGDSALYLCASSRFVSGANVLTFGAGSRLTVL.

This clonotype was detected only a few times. Here the CDR3 DNA reads TGCGCCAGCAGCGCGGGACAGAACGGAAACGCCCCGTACTTC. Protein: CASSAGQNGNAPYF. The chain is built from TRBV5-1 and TRBJ2-5; D may be TRBD1 (7 bases). The V end lost 4 bases, the J end lost 13 bases, and 23 bases lay between the germline ends. The CDR3 extends over 14 amino acids. Germline V CDR1 and CDR2: SGHRS, YFSETQ. The complete variable domain, with remaining parts taken from reference TRBV5-1 and TRBJ2-5, reads KAGVTQTPRYLIKTRGQQVTLSCSPISGHRSVSWYQQTPGQGLQFLFEYFSETQRNKGNFPGRFSGRQFSNSRSEMNVSTLELGDSALYLCASSAGQNGNAPYFGPGTRLLVL.

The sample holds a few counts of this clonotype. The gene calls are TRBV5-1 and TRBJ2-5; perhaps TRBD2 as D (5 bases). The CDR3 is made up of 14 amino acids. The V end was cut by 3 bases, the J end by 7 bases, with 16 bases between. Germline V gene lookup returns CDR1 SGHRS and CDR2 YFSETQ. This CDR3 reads CASSSDSLPGTQYF. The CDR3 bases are TGCGCCAGCAGCTCGGACTCCCTCCCCGGGACCCAGTACTTC.

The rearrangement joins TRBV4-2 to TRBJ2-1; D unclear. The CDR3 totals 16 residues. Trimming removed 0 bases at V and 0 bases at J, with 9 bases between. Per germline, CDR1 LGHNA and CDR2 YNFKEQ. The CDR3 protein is CASSQDDLSSYNEQFF. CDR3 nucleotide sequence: TGTGCCAGCAGCCAAGACGACTTAAGCTCCTACAATGAGCAGTTCTTC.

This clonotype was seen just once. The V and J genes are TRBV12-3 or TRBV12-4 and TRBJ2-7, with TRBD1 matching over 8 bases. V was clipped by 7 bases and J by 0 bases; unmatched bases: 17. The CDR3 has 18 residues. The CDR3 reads CASISQGTGDLSSYEQYF. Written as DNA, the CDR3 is TGTGCCAGCATCTCACAAGGGACAGGAGATTTGAGCTCCTACGAGCAGTACTTC.

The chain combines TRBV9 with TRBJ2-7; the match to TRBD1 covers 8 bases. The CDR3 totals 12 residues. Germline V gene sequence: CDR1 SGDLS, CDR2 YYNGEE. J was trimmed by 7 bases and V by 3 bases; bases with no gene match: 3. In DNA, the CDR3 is TGTGCCAGCAGCGGGGACAGGCCAGAGCAGTACTTC. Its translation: CASSGDRPEQYF.